The source of this T cell receptor (beta chain) is a study of shared clonotypes between healthy human individuals. About the study: Per donor, CD8 memory used one plate, CD8 naive used two, CD4 memory used three and CD4 naive used three. The study's findings and limits: The sharing of 4.5% to 5.5% of naive CD4 clonotypes was seen across a handful of donors.

Worth noting for this clone: The target antigen is unknown.

On sorted subsets, replicate PCRs used 200 to 250 ng DNA, or 30,000 or so T cell genomes. Only in-frame clones appear in the TCRdb table, and some are missing; sequencing was by immunoSEQ multiplex PCR. Of 2 million to 2.5 million clones in the sample, around 90% were seen once. CDR1 is SGHTA and CDR2 is FQGNSA in the germline V gene. This CDR3 has 16 amino acids. Trimming took 4 bases from V and 2 from J; bases not matched to a gene: 6. The clonotype was recovered from a man aged 18 to 30 in good health. Some clones in this sample may be carry-over from other donors' samples. The rearrangement joins TRBV7-2 to TRBJ2-3; 10 bases align to TRBD2. Sequenced input: naive CD4+ T cells from PBMCs. Subset defined: CD45RA+ positively selected. This CDR3 is CASSYRTSGYTDTQYF. DNA of the CDR3: TGTGCCAGCAGCTATAGGACTAGCGGATACACAGATACGCAGTATTTT.